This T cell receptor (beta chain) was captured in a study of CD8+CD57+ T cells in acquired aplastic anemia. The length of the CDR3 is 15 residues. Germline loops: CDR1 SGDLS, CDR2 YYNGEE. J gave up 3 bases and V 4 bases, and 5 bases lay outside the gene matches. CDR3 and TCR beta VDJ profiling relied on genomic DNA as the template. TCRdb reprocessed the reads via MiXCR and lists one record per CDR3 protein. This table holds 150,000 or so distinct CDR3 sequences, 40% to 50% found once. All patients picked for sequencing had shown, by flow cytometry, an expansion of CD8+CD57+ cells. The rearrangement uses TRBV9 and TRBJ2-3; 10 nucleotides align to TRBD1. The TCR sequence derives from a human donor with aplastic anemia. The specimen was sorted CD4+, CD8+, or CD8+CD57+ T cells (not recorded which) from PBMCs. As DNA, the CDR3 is TGTGCCAGCAGCCCCGACAGGGGGCGGACAGATACGCAGTATTTT. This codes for CASSPDRGRTDTQYF.